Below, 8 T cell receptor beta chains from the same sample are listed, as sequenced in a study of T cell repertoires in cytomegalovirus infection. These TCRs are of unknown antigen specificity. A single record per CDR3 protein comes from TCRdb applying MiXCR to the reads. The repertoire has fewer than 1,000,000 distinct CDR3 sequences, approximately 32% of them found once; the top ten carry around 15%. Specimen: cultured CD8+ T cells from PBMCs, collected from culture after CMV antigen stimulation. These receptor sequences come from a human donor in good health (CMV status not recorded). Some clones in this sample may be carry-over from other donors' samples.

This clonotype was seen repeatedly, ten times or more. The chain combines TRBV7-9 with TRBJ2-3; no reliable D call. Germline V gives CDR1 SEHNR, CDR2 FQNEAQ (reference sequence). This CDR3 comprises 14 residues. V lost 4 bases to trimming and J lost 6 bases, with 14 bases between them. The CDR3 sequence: CASSSRVMGDTQYF. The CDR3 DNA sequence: TGTGCCAGCAGCTCCCGCGTCATGGGGGATACGCAGTATTTT. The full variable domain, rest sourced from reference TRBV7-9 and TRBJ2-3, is DTGVSQNPRHKITKRGQNVTFRCDPISEHNRLYWYRQTLGQGPEFLTYFQNEAQLEKSRLLSDRFSAERPKGSFSTLEIQRTEQGDSAMYLCASSSRVMGDTQYFGPGTRLTVL.

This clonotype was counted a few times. CDR3 sequence: CASSSKTGVANTEAFF. DNA for the CDR3: TGTGCCAGCAGCTCGAAGACAGGGGTGGCGAACACTGAAGCTTTCTTT. The chain couples TRBV7-6 to TRBJ1-1, with 8 bases identical to TRBD1. This CDR3 is 16 amino acids long. After removal of 4 bases from V and 1 base from J, the junction contained 8 bases not matched to a gene. CDR1 is SGHVS, CDR2 FNYEAQ, per germline.

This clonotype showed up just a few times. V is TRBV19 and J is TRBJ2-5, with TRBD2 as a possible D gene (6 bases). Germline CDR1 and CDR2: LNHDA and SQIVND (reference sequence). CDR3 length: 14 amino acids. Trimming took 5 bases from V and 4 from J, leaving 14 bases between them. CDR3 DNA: TGTGCCAGTAGTCCCCGATGGGACTCAGAGACCCAGTACTTC. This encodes CASSPRWDSETQYF.

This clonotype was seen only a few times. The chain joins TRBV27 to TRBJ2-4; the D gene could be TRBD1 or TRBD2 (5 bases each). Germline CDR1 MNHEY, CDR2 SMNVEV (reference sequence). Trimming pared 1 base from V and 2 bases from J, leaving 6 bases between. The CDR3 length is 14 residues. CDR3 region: CASSLWGTKNIQYF. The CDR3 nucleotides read TGTGCCAGCAGTTTATGGGGGACCAAAAACATTCAGTACTTC.

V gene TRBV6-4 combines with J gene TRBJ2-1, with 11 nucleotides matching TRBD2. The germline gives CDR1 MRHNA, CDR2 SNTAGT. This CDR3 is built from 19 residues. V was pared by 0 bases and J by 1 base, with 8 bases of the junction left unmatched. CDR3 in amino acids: CASSDSGLAGGASYNEQFF. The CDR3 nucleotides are TGTGCCAGCAGTGACTCGGGGCTAGCGGGAGGAGCTTCCTACAATGAGCAGTTCTTC.

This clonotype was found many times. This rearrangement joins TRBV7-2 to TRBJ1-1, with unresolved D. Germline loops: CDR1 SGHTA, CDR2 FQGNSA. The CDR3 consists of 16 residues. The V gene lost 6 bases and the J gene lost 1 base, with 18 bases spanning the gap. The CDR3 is CASSMIGSSQNTEAFF. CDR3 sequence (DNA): TGTGCCAGCAGTATGATCGGGAGCTCCCAGAACACTGAAGCTTTCTTT.

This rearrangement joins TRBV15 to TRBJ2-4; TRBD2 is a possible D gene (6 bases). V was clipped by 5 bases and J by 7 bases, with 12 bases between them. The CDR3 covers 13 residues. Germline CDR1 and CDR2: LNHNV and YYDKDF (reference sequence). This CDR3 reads CATSPGGKNIQYF. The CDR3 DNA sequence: TGTGCCACCAGCCCTGGGGGGAAGAACATTCAGTACTTC.

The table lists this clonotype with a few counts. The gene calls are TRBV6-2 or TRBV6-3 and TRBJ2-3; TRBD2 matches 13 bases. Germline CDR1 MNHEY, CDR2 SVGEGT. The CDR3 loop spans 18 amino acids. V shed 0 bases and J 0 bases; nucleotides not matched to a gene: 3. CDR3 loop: CASSYSTSGGRSTDTQYF. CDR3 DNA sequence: TGTGCCAGCAGTTACTCGACTAGCGGGGGGCGTAGCACAGATACGCAGTATTTT.